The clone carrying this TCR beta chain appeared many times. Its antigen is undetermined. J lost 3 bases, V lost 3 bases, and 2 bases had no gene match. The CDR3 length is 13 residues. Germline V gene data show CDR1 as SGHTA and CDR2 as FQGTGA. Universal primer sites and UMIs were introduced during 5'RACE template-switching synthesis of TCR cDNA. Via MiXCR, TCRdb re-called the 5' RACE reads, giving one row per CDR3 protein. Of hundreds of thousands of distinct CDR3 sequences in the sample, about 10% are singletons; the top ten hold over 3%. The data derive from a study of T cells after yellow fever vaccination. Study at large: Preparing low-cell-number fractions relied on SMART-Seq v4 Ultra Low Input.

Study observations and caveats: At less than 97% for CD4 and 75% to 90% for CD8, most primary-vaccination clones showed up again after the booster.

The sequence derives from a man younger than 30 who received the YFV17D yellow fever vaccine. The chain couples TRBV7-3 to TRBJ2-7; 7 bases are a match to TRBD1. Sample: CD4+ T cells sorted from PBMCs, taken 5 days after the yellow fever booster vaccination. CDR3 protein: CASSFDRDYEQYF. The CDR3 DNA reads TGTGCCAGCAGCTTTGACAGGGACTACGAGCAGTACTTC.